This T cell receptor beta chain was recorded in a study of shared clonotypes between healthy human individuals. There are a few counts of this clone. The CDR3 runs to 14 residues. The germline V gene encodes CDR1 SGHRS and CDR2 YFSETQ. J lost 5 bases, V lost 0 bases, and 3 bases had no gene match. Genomic DNA per cell subset filled all wells of several immunoSEQ plates. The protocol was immunoSEQ multiplex PCR, while the TCRdb copy is restricted to in-frame clones and leaves out a portion. The table records approximately 940,000 clones, approximately 80% of them present only once. The chain recombines TRBV5-1 with TRBJ2-7, with 9 bases aligning to TRBD1. Sequencing used memory CD4+ T cells sorted from blood. Subset described: CD45RA-negative fraction. This receptor was obtained from a man aged 18 to 29 in good health. The CDR3, as DNA: TGCGCCAGCAGCTTGGAGGGACAGGGAAACGAGCAGTACTTC. Translating it yields CASSLEGQGNEQYF.